The 19 T cell receptor beta chains below come from one sample, sequenced in a study of T cell responses to AZD1222 COVID-19 vaccine. Using immunoSEQ multiplex PCR, the repertoire was profiled, and TCRdb retains in-frame clones only, with some absent. The data hold 110,000 or so clones, with 75% to 90% observed a single time. The source material was peripheral blood, sampled on day 0 of AZD1222 vaccination. The receptors here all came from an adult in good health.

The J gene is TRBJ2-7, the V gene TRBV19; TRBD1 or TRBD2 may be the D gene (5 bases each). The CDR3 runs 13 residues. From germline, CDR1 is LNHDA and CDR2 SQIVND (reference sequence). V lost 8 bases and J lost 1, with 12 bases in between. For the CDR3, the DNA is TGTGCCAGTGCGGGCAGGGAGTCCTACGAGCAGTACTTC. It translates to CASAGRESYEQYF.

The rearrangement uses TRBV9 and TRBJ2-3, with TRBD2 matching 15 bases. The CDR3 extends over 18 amino acids. Per germline, CDR1 SGDLS and CDR2 YYNGEE. V shed 0 bases and J 7 bases; nucleotides not matched to a gene: 9. The CDR3 protein is CASSVAPSGLAGGYTQYF. CDR3 DNA: TGTGCCAGCAGCGTAGCTCCCTCAGGACTAGCGGGGGGGTATACGCAGTATTTT.

This clone was counted a single time. This rearrangement joins TRBV5-1 to TRBJ1-3, with 8 bases fitting TRBD1. The CDR3 sequence is 15 residues long. The V gene end was trimmed by 4 bases and the J gene end by 0 bases; junction bases not matched to a gene: 3. Looked up from germline, CDR1 is SGHRS and CDR2 is YFSETQ. The CDR3 loop is CASSRTGGSGNTIYF. CDR3 bases: TGCGCCAGCAGCAGAACAGGGGGCTCTGGAAACACCATATATTTT.

In its sample, this clone was seen a few times. The V and J genes are TRBV5-1 and TRBJ1-5; D is ambiguous. Trimming removed 0 bases at V and 2 bases at J, with 9 bases between. The CDR3 spans 15 residues. Germline CDR1 is SGHRS and CDR2 is YFSETQ. CDR3 residues: CASSLDVGRNQPQHF. CDR3 DNA sequence: TGCGCCAGCAGCTTGGACGTTGGCCGCAATCAGCCCCAGCATTTT.

This CDR3 reads CASSLSGSSDTQYF. In DNA, the CDR3 is TGTGCCAGCAGCCTTAGCGGGAGTTCAGATACGCAGTATTTT. The chain combines TRBV25-1 with TRBJ2-3; TRBD2 matches 9 bases. V was pared by 6 bases and J by 4 bases, with 5 bases of the junction left unmatched. The length of the CDR3 is 14 residues. Germline CDR1 is MGHDK and CDR2 is SYGVNS.

V gene TRBV6-5 combines with J gene TRBJ1-5; possible D gene TRBD1, 5 bases. V was cut by 5 bases and J by 5 bases, with 16 bases left in between. Looked up from germline, CDR1 is MNHEY and CDR2 is SVGAGI. This CDR3 spans 15 amino acids. The CDR3 nucleotides are TGTGCCAGCAGTCCTGGCCAGGGTTGGGATCAGCCCCAGCATTTT. Translation gives CASSPGQGWDQPQHF.

The rearrangement links TRBV15 to TRBJ2-3; 7 bases are a match to TRBD2. Germline V gene data show CDR1 as LNHNV and CDR2 as YYDKDF (reference sequence). V lost 4 bases to trimming and J lost 1 base; unmatched junction nucleotides: 2. The CDR3 loop spans 14 amino acids. The CDR3 DNA is TGTGCCACCAGCATCGCGGGAGGCACAGATACGCAGTATTTT. Its protein product is CATSIAGGTDTQYF.

The rearrangement joins TRBV7-2 to TRBJ2-3; the D is unclear. Germline loops: CDR1 SGHTA, CDR2 FQGNSA. This CDR3 is built from 13 residues. V lost 5 bases and J lost 2, with 8 bases in between. The DNA of the CDR3 is TGTGCCAGCAGCCCCCTTCTCACAGATACGCAGTATTTT. Its protein product is CASSPLLTDTQYF.

The chain is built from TRBV6-5 and TRBJ1-2; 9 bases match TRBD1. Germline assignment: CDR1 MNHEY and CDR2 SVGAGI. The CDR3 length is 15 residues. The V gene end was trimmed by 10 bases and the J gene end by 7 bases; junction bases not matched to a gene: 16. In nucleotides, the CDR3 is TGTGCCACCAATCCCGGGACAGGGAGTTTAGGTGGCTACACCTTC. Protein product: CATNPGTGSLGGYTF.

The J gene is TRBJ2-3, the V gene TRBV7-2; D might be TRBD1 (5 bases). V was shortened by 1 base and J by 0 bases, with 8 bases between the two germline ends. The CDR3 has 15 residues. Germline CDR1 is SGHTA and CDR2 is FQGNSA. CDR3 protein: CASSLDTGSTDTQYF. The CDR3 DNA is TGTGCCAGCAGCTTAGACACAGGCAGCACAGATACGCAGTATTTT.

The V gene is TRBV4-3, the J gene TRBJ2-7; TRBD1 aligns across 8 bases. Trimming cost V 0 bases and J 6 bases; bases outside gene matches: 1. From germline, CDR1 is LGHNA and CDR2 YSLEER. The CDR3 loop spans 13 amino acids. This CDR3 reads CASSQDTGGEQYF. CDR3 DNA: TGCGCCAGCAGCCAAGATACAGGGGGCGAGCAGTACTTC.

This rearrangement joins TRBV25-1 to TRBJ1-2, with TRBD1 matching 7 bases. The CDR3 extends over 15 amino acids. The germline V gene encodes CDR1 MGHDK and CDR2 SYGVNS. V dropped 1 base and J dropped 6; count of bases not matched to a gene: 8. The CDR3, as DNA: TGTGCCAGCAGTGAATCCGGGACAGAGAGGAATGGCTACACCTTC. This encodes CASSESGTERNGYTF.

The CDR3 DNA sequence: TGTGCCAGCAGTCGCACGGGGGTGAACACCGGGGAGCTGTTTTTT. Protein: CASSRTGVNTGELFF. The chain uses TRBV14 and TRBJ2-2; TRBD2 is a possible D gene (6 bases). V lost 6 bases and J 1 base, leaving 12 bases between the germline ends. The V gene's germline CDR1 is SGHDN and CDR2 FVKESK. This CDR3 is built from 15 residues.

CDR3 bases: TGTGCCAGCAGCTTAAGCCGGGACCTGGGCAATCAGCCCCAGCATTTT. Translation: CASSLSRDLGNQPQHF. This chain uses TRBV7-2 with TRBJ1-5; a weak D match, TRBD1 (5 bases). Germline assignment: CDR1 SGHTA and CDR2 FQGNSA. The CDR3 covers 16 residues. With 2 bases removed from V and 2 bases from J, the gap between germline ends came to 13 bases.

This clone was counted only a few times. The chain links TRBV21-1 to TRBJ1-3; the table's D call, TRBD1, was not checked against the DNA. TRBV21-1 is a listed pseudogene. This CDR3 has 13 residues. CDR3 nucleotide sequence: TGTGCCAGCAGACAGGGTCCTGGAAACACCATATATTTT. Translation gives CASRQGPGNTIYF.

The genes are TRBV19 and TRBJ1-5; 7 nucleotides line up with TRBD1. The CDR3 has 18 amino acids. CDR1 is LNHDA, CDR2 SQIVND, per germline (reference sequence). V lost 4 bases to trimming and J lost 0 bases; unmatched junction nucleotides: 12. The CDR3 spells CASSRRAGGTYSNQPQHF. The CDR3, as DNA: TGTGCCAGTAGTAGGCGGGCAGGGGGGACTTATAGCAATCAGCCCCAGCATTTT.

The rearrangement links TRBV5-1 to TRBJ2-5; D is perhaps TRBD1 (5 bases). CDR1 is SGHRS, CDR2 YFSETQ, per germline. The CDR3 spans 15 residues. Trimming removed 1 base at V and 3 bases at J, with 13 bases between. The CDR3 protein is CASSLQITGEETQYF. DNA for the CDR3: TGCGCCAGCAGCTTGCAGATCACAGGAGAAGAGACCCAGTACTTC.

The V and J genes are TRBV11-3 and TRBJ2-1; D gene unclear. Trimming took off 0 bases at V and 10 bases at J, with 10 bases between the two ends. Germline V gene lookup returns CDR1 SGHNT and CDR2 YENEEA. The length of the CDR3 is 13 residues. The CDR3 is CASSLDNLREQFF. In DNA form, the CDR3 reads TGTGCCAGCAGCTTAGATAATCTGCGAGAGCAGTTCTTC. The entire variable domain, with the rest obtained from reference TRBV11-3 and TRBJ2-1, is as follows: EAGVVQSPRYKIIEKKQPVAFWCNPISGHNTLYWYLQNLGQGPELLIRYENEEAVDDSQLPKDRFSAERLKGVDSTLKIQPAELGDSAVYLCASSLDNLREQFFGPGTRLTVL.

This sequence joins TRBV28 and TRBJ1-2, with D perhaps TRBD1 (6 bases). CDR3 length: 14 residues. Germline V CDR1 and CDR2: MDHEN, SYDVKM. V was shortened by 6 bases and J by 8 bases, with 19 bases between the two germline ends. The CDR3 protein is CASSPRTVLGGYTF. Here the CDR3 DNA reads TGTGCCAGCAGCCCAAGGACAGTATTAGGGGGCTACACCTTC.